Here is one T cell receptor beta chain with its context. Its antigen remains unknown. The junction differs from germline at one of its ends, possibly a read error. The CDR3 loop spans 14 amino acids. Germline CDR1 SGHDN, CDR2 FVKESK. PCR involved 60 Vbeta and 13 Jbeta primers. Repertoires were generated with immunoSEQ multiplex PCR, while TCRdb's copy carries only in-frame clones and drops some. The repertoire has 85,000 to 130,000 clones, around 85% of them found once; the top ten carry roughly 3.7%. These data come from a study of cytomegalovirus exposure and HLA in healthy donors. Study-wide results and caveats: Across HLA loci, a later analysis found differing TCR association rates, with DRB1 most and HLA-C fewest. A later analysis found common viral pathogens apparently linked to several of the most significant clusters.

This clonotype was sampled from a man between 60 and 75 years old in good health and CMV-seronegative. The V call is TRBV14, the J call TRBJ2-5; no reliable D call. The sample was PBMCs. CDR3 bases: TGTGCCAGCAGCCGAACCGGGTCCCAAGGGACCCAGTACTTC. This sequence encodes CASSRTGSQGTQYF.